This record looks at one T cell receptor (beta chain) sequence and its context. Antigen specificity is unknown. The data originate from a study of cytomegalovirus exposure and HLA in healthy donors. The PCR contained 60 Vbeta and 13 Jbeta primers. The assay was immunoSEQ multiplex PCR, and TCRdb's table has in-frame clones only and misses some. The sample lists about 170,000 clones; roughly four fifths were seen once. CDR3 length: 15 residues. CDR1 PRHDT and CDR2 FYEKMQ come from the germline V gene (reference sequence). V dropped 5 bases and J dropped 2 bases, with 13 bases sitting between them. Broader study findings: TCR beta V segments were, for the most part, productive about 90% or about 30% of the time in an earlier analysis.

The sequenced material came from PBMCs. J is TRBJ2-1 and V is TRBV13; TRBD1 is a possible D gene (6 bases). The TCR comes from a female donor in good health and CMV-seronegative. In nucleotides, the CDR3 is TGTGCCAGCAGCCCCCCGGGACAACCCTACAATGAGCAGTTCTTC. Translation: CASSPPGQPYNEQFF.